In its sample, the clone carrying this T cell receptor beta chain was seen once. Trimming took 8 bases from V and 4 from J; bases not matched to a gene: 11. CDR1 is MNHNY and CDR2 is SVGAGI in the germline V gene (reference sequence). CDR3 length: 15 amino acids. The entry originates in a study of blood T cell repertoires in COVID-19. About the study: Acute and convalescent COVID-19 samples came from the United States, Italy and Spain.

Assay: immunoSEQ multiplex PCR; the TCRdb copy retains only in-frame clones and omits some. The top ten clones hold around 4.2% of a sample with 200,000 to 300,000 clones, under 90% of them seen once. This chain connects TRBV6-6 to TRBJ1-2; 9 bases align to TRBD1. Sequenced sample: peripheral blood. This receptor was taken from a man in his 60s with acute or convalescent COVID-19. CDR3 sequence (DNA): TGTGCCAGCGGGTCCCGGGACAGGGCGGGCTATGGCTACACCTTC. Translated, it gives CASGSRDRAGYGYTF.